The present T cell receptor beta chain was sequenced within a study of identical twins. Template switching added a universal primer site; cDNA carried unique molecular identifiers. TCRdb reanalysed the 5' RACE reads using MiXCR and keeps one entry per CDR3 protein. Of roughly 570,000 distinct CDR3 sequences listed, around a tenth are singletons. The V gene lost 4 bases and the J gene lost 2 bases, with 12 bases spanning the gap. Germline-derived CDR1 and CDR2 are SGHAT and FQNNGV. The CDR3 is 15 amino acids. This clonotype was seen many times. Its target is not known. Study observations and caveats: Whereas memory repertoires showed no such difference, abundant cord blood beta clonotypes carried fewer insertions. The conclusions drew on cross-sectional statistical analysis instead of tracking the same donors.

Healthy Caucasians, and only they, were the donors. These records were also assigned to another study, of yellow fever vaccine responses in identical twins.

The receptor comes from a woman aged 18-29 years in good health. The sequenced sample was PBMCs. This rearrangement joins TRBV11-2 to TRBJ2-1; D not resolved. CDR3 amino acids: CASSSTLTPYNEQFF. CDR3 coding DNA: TGTGCCAGCAGCTCCACCTTAACTCCCTACAATGAGCAGTTCTTC.